Listed here are 4 T cell receptor beta chains from one sample, sequenced in a study of shared clonotypes between healthy human individuals. Using immunoSEQ multiplex PCR, the repertoire was profiled, and TCRdb retains in-frame clones only, with some absent. The sample contains around 620,000 clones, 85% to 95% of which appear only once. Terminally differentiated effector memory CD45RA+ cells were excluded from the naive CD8 cells, which were CD45RO-negative and positively selected for CCR7. The specimen was naive CD8+ T cells sorted from blood. The source is a woman in her 30s in good health.

This clone occurred once. The V and J genes are TRBV11-2 and TRBJ2-5, with unresolved D. The CDR3 is made up of 14 amino acids. CDR1 is SGHAT, CDR2 FQNNGV, per germline. The V end was cut by 1 base, the J end by 5 bases, with 11 bases between. The CDR3 coding sequence is TGTGCCAGCAGCTTAGTCGGTAGCCGGGAGACCCAGTACTTC. Its translation: CASSLVGSRETQYF.

The chain recombines TRBV7-2 with TRBJ2-1; D unclear. Germline V gene sequence: CDR1 SGHTA, CDR2 FQGNSA. Trimming took 6 bases from V and 9 from J, leaving 9 bases between them. The CDR3 contains 11 residues. The CDR3 DNA is TGTGCCAGCAGAGGATGGGGTGAGCAGTTCTTC. Protein product: CASRGWGEQFF.

Notes on this clone: The sample holds other DNA sequences that translate to the same CDR3. The chain joins TRBV29-1 to TRBJ2-3, with no clear D. V was pared by 2 bases and J by 6 bases, with 3 bases between. This CDR3 is built from 10 residues. Germline CDR1 and CDR2: SQVTM and ANQGSEA. DNA of the CDR3: TGCAGCGTTGAAAGCGATACGCAGTATTTT. This translates into CSVESDTQYF.

The chain uses TRBV28 and TRBJ1-5; D is undetermined. V lost 4 bases and J 6 bases, leaving 10 bases between the germline ends. The CDR3 consists of 13 residues. CDR1 and CDR2 from the germline V gene are MDHEN and SYDVKM. CDR3 amino acids: CASSWGGGQPQHF. The CDR3 DNA follows: TGTGCCAGCAGTTGGGGAGGAGGTCAGCCCCAGCATTTT.